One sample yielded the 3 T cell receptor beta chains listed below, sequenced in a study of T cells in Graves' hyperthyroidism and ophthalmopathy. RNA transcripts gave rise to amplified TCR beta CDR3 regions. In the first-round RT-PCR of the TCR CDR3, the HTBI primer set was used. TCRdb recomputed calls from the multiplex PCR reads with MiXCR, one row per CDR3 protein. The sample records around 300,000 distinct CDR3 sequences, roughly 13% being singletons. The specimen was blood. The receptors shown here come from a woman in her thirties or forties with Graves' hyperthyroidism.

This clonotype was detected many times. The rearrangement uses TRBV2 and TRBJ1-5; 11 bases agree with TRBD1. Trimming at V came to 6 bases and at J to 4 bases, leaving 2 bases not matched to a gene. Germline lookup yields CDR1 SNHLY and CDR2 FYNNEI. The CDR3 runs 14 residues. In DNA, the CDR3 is TGTGCCAGCAGCGGACAGGGGGCGAATCAGCCCCAGCATTTT. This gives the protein CASSGQGANQPQHF.

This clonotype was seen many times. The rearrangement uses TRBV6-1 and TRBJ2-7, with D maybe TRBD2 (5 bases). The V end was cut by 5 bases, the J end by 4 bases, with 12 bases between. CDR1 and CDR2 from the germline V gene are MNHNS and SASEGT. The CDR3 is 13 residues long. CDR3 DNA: TGTGCCAGCAGTCCTCCCGGGGTTTACGAGCAGTACTTC. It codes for CASSPPGVYEQYF.

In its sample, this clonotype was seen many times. CDR3 protein: CASKGGNYGYTF. CDR3 in DNA: TGTGCCAGCAAAGGGGGCAACTATGGCTACACCTTC. J is TRBJ1-2 and V is TRBV6-1, with TRBD1 matching 7 bases. This CDR3 is 12 amino acids long. From germline, CDR1 is MNHNS and CDR2 SASEGT. V lost 7 bases to trimming and J lost 2 bases; unmatched junction nucleotides: 1.